This note documents a single TCR beta chain sequence. What it binds is not known. This entry is derived from a study of cytomegalovirus exposure and HLA in healthy donors. Healthy donors of bone marrow made up the group. In the PCR, 60 Vbeta and 13 Jbeta primers were used. Assay: immunoSEQ multiplex PCR; the TCRdb copy retains only in-frame clones and omits some. The repertoire has about 110,000 clones, about four fifths of them found once; the top ten carry approximately 1.2%. Points from the study as a whole: For cytomegalovirus status, the classifier reportedly gave diagnoses with high specificity and sensitivity. Trimming of TCR beta V- and J-genes showed a link, identified in a later analysis, to a missense DCLRE1C variant. Productive status was seen about 90% or about 30% of the time for most TCR beta V segments in an earlier analysis.

Germline trimming cut 1 base from V and 4 bases from J; bases unmatched to any gene: 4. Germline V gene lookup returns CDR1 MGHDK and CDR2 SYGVNS. This CDR3 has 15 amino acids. The source is a man aged 30-40 years in good health and CMV-seronegative. The chain carries TRBV25-1 and TRBJ2-7; 10 nucleotides match TRBD2. The sequenced sample was PBMCs. The DNA of the CDR3 is TGTGCCAGCAGTGAATGGCTAGCGGGAGAGTACGAGCAGTACTTC. Amino acids: CASSEWLAGEYEQYF.